Listed here are 9 T cell receptor beta chains from one sample, sequenced in a study of cytomegalovirus exposure and HLA in healthy donors. Amplification used 60 Vbeta primers and 13 Jbeta primers. Repertoires were generated with immunoSEQ multiplex PCR, while TCRdb's copy carries only in-frame clones and drops some. The sample includes 150,000 to 200,000 clones, approximately 59% of them seen just once. The source material was PBMCs. These receptors came from a man aged 35 to 55 in good health and CMV-seronegative.

V and J are TRBV6-5 and TRBJ2-5; TRBD2 aligns across 7 bases. V lost 11 bases and J lost 5; bases outside the gene matches: 11. This CDR3 contains 13 residues. Germline CDR1 reads MNHEY; CDR2 reads SVGAGI. The CDR3, as DNA: TGTGCCTCTATAGGTGCGGGAGTGGAGACCCAGTACTTC. Residues: CASIGAGVETQYF.

This rearrangement joins TRBV2 to TRBJ1-5; 7 bases match TRBD1. The ends lost 6 bases at V and 7 bases at J; junction bases unmatched: 9. The CDR3 has 14 amino acids. Looked up from germline, CDR1 is SNHLY and CDR2 is FYNNEI. Here the CDR3 DNA reads TGTGCCAGCAGGGGGACAGCCGTTTGGCAGCCCCAGCATTTT. It yields the protein CASRGTAVWQPQHF.

The V call is TRBV7-2, the J call TRBJ1-2, with a tentative D call TRBD1 (6 bases). The germline V and J ends were trimmed by 3 bases and 7 bases, with 15 bases remaining between them. The CDR3 has 14 residues. Germline CDR1 reads SGHTA; CDR2 reads FQGNSA. DNA for the CDR3: TGTGCCAGCAGCTTCCCTAGACAGGCTGGTGGCTACACCTTC. This codes for CASSFPRQAGGYTF.

V and J are TRBV19 and TRBJ1-5, with TRBD1 matching 8 bases. Per the germline V gene, CDR1 is LNHDA and CDR2 is SQIVND (reference sequence). The V gene end was trimmed by 8 bases and the J gene end by 0 bases; junction bases not matched to a gene: 6. The CDR3 contains 15 residues. The CDR3 sequence: CASHWTGRSNQPQHF. The CDR3 DNA follows: TGTGCCAGTCACTGGACAGGGCGTAGCAATCAGCCCCAGCATTTT.

This clone appeared a few times. This chain connects TRBV5-1 to TRBJ1-2; TRBD1 matches 9 bases. Trimming took 3 bases from V and 4 from J; bases not matched to a gene: 4. Germline lookup yields CDR1 SGHRS and CDR2 YFSETQ. This CDR3 has 14 amino acids. The CDR3 DNA reads as TGCGCCAGCAGCTCGGACAGGGGTGGCTATGGCTACACCTTC. It codes for CASSSDRGGYGYTF.

This chain connects TRBV9 to TRBJ2-5; tentative D call: TRBD1 (9 bases). The CDR3 is 15 amino acids. Trimming took 4 bases from V and 6 from J, leaving 19 bases between them. CDR1 is SGDLS, CDR2 YYNGEE, per germline. CDR3 DNA sequence: TGTGCCAGCAGCACGGGAGGGACAGGGCTTAAGACCCAGTACTTC. It is translated as CASSTGGTGLKTQYF.

CDR3 sequence (DNA): TGTGCCAGCAGCGTAGCGGGGCTAGCGGGAGGGCCAGATACGCAGTATTTT. This translates into CASSVAGLAGGPDTQYF. This chain connects TRBV9 to TRBJ2-3; TRBD2 matches 12 bases. Unmatched junction bases numbered 6, after V lost 0 bases and J lost 4 bases. The CDR3 length is 17 residues. Germline lookup yields CDR1 SGDLS and CDR2 YYNGEE.

The genes are TRBV6-5 and TRBJ1-1; 8 nucleotides agree with TRBD1. This CDR3 region has 13 residues. Germline V gene sequence: CDR1 MNHEY, CDR2 SVGAGI. Losses at the gene ends were 5 bases for V and 8 bases for J; bases not matched to a gene: 7. The CDR3 DNA follows: TGTGCCAGCAGTGAGACAGGGGACTCAGAAGCTTTCTTT. It translates to CASSETGDSEAFF.

The rearrangement uses TRBV6-4 and TRBJ2-1; perhaps TRBD1 as D (6 bases). CDR1 is MRHNA, CDR2 SNTAGT, per germline. The CDR3 is 15 residues long. V gave up 1 base and J gave up 8 bases, with 15 bases separating them. CDR3 sequence: CASSDLAGARDEQFF. CDR3 DNA: TGTGCCAGCAGTGACTTGGCAGGGGCTAGGGATGAGCAGTTCTTC.